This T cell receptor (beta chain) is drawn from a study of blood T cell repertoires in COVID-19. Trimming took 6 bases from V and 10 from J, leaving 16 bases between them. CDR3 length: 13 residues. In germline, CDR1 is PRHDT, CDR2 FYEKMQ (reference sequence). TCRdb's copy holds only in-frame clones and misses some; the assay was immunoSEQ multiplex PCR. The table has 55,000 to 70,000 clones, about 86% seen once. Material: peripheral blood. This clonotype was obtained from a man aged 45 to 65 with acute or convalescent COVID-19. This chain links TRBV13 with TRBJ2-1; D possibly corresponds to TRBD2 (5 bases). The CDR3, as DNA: TGTGCCAGCAGTTTAAACGCCCCGGGGGAGCAGTTCTTC. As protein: CASSLNAPGEQFF.